A selection of T cell receptor beta chains follows, all from one sample in a study of T cell repertoires in ileal Crohn's disease. The repertoire was sequenced with immunoSEQ multiplex PCR; TCRdb's copy has only in-frame clones and lacks some. Among some 7,000 clones, around 74% were seen once, and the ten largest hold almost 7.5%. Sequencing input: ileal tissue. These receptor sequences come from an adult with Crohn's disease. Both conserved end residues are part of each CDR3. The order of the fields is clone size, D gene, V gene, J gene, CDR3 protein, CDR3 DNA. The D gene is left open where the match is weak. Not every row has a clone size; where given, it reads once, few, many or a size class.

clone_size: .
d_call: TRBD1
v_call: TRBV5-4
j_call: TRBJ2-2
cdr3_aa: CASSPNRGDTGELFF
cdr3_nt: TGTGCCAGCAGCCCAAACAGGGGGGACACCGGGGAGCTGTTTTTT

clone_size: .
d_call: .
v_call: TRBV7-2
j_call: TRBJ1-2
cdr3_aa: CASSLEVTAIGGYTF
cdr3_nt: TGTGCCAGCAGCTTAGAGGTGACAGCAATAGGAGGCTACACCTTC

clone_size: .
d_call: TRBD1
v_call: TRBV6-6
j_call: TRBJ1-2
cdr3_aa: CASSYSGTGGLGYTF
cdr3_nt: TGTGCCAGCAGTTACTCCGGGACAGGGGGCCTTGGCTACACCTTC

clone_size: .
d_call: .
v_call: TRBV5-4
j_call: TRBJ2-3
cdr3_aa: CASSSDSFRAGDTQYF
cdr3_nt: TGTGCCAGCAGCTCGGACAGCTTTAGGGCGGGAGATACGCAGTATTTT

clone_size: once
d_call: .
v_call: TRBV29-1
j_call: TRBJ1-2
cdr3_aa: CSVGVPQGKGGYTF
cdr3_nt: TGCAGCGTTGGAGTCCCCCAGGGGAAAGGAGGCTACACCTTC

clone_size: .
d_call: .
v_call: TRBV7-2
j_call: TRBJ1-5
cdr3_aa: CASSLGADQPQHF
cdr3_nt: TGTGCCAGCAGCTTAGGGGCAGATCAGCCCCAGCATTTT

clone_size: .
d_call: TRBD1
v_call: TRBV6-1
j_call: TRBJ2-2
cdr3_aa: CASSDTGTGGTGELFF
cdr3_nt: TGTGCCAGCAGTGATACGGGGACAGGGGGCACCGGGGAGCTGTTTTTT

clone_size: .
d_call: .
v_call: TRBV5-1
j_call: TRBJ2-1
cdr3_aa: CASRIGSLVTYNEQFF
cdr3_nt: TGCGCCAGCAGAATAGGTAGCCTAGTCACCTACAATGAGCAGTTCTTC

clone_size: .
d_call: TRBD1
v_call: TRBV10-3
j_call: TRBJ1-6
cdr3_aa: CAIKPETGSGSPLHF
cdr3_nt: TGTGCCATCAAGCCAGAGACAGGGTCTGGGTCACCCCTCCACTTT

clone_size: .
d_call: TRBD1
v_call: TRBV4-1
j_call: TRBJ2-1
cdr3_aa: CASSQGGTGGRDEQFF
cdr3_nt: TGCGCCAGCAGCCAAGGAGGGACAGGGGGTAGGGATGAGCAGTTCTTC

clone_size: .
d_call: .
v_call: TRBV30
j_call: TRBJ1-4
cdr3_aa: CAWSVLNGKLFF
cdr3_nt: TGTGCCTGGAGTGTACTTAATGGAAAACTGTTTTTT

clone_size: .
d_call: .
v_call: TRBV10-2
j_call: TRBJ1-2
cdr3_aa: CASSALQGVGYTF
cdr3_nt: TGCGCCAGCAGTGCCTTACAGGGAGTCGGCTACACCTTC

clone_size: few
d_call: .
v_call: TRBV11-3
j_call: TRBJ2-1
cdr3_aa: CASSPAGAEQFF
cdr3_nt: TGTGCCAGCAGCCCCGCGGGGGCCGAGCAGTTCTTC

clone_size: .
d_call: .
v_call: TRBV6-5
j_call: TRBJ1-1
cdr3_aa: CASSYSSGMNTEAFF
cdr3_nt: TGTGCCAGCAGTTACTCGAGCGGGATGAACACTGAAGCTTTCTTT

clone_size: .
d_call: TRBD1
v_call: TRBV5-1
j_call: TRBJ1-1
cdr3_aa: CASSLAGTAGFGAFF
cdr3_nt: TGCGCCAGCAGCTTGGCAGGGACAGCCGGCTTTGGAGCTTTCTTT

clone_size: few
d_call: .
v_call: TRBV7-9
j_call: TRBJ2-3
cdr3_aa: CASSLESRDTQYF
cdr3_nt: TGTGCCAGCAGCTTAGAGAGCAGGGATACGCAGTATTTT

clone_size: .
d_call: .
v_call: TRBV6-1
j_call: TRBJ1-1
cdr3_aa: CASSPGSWGPEAFF
cdr3_nt: TGTGCCAGCAGTCCCGGGTCCTGGGGCCCTGAAGCTTTCTTT

clone_size: .
d_call: .
v_call: TRBV7-2
j_call: TRBJ2-7
cdr3_aa: CASSLERGLIYEQYF
cdr3_nt: TGTGCCAGCAGCTTAGAAAGGGGTCTTATCTACGAGCAGTACTTC

clone_size: .
d_call: .
v_call: TRBV30
j_call: TRBJ2-2
cdr3_aa: CASPLWNTGELFF
cdr3_nt: TGTGCCTCCCCTCTGTGGAACACCGGGGAGCTGTTTTTT

clone_size: .
d_call: .
v_call: TRBV29-1
j_call: TRBJ2-3
cdr3_aa: CSVGSQGTDTQYF
cdr3_nt: TGCAGCGTTGGTTCACAGGGCACAGATACGCAGTATTTT

clone_size: .
d_call: TRBD2
v_call: TRBV2
j_call: TRBJ2-1
cdr3_aa: CASSLAGGYNEQFF
cdr3_nt: TGTGCCAGCAGTCTGGCGGGGGGATACAATGAGCAGTTCTTC